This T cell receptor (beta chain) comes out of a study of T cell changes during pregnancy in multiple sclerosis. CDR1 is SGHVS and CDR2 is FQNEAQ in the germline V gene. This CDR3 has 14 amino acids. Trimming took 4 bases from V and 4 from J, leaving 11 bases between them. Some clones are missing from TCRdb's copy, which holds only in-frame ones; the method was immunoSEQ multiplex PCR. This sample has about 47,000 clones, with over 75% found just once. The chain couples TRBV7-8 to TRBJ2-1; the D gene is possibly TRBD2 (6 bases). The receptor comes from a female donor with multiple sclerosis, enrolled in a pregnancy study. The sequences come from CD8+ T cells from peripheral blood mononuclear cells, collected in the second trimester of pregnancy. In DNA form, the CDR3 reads TGTGCCAGCAGCTCCGAGGGACTTTACAATGAGCAGTTCTTC. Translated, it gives CASSSEGLYNEQFF.